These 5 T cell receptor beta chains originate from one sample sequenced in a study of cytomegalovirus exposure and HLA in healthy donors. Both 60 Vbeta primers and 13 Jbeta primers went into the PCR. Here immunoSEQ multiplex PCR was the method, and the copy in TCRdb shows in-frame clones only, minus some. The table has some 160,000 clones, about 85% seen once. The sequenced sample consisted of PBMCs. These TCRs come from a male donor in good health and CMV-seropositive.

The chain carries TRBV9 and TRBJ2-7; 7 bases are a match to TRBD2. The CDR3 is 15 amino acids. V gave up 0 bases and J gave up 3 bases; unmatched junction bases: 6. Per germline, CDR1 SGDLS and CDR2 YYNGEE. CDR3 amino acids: CASSVGASGGYEQYF. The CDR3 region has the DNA TGTGCCAGCAGCGTAGGGGCTAGCGGAGGCTACGAGCAGTACTTC. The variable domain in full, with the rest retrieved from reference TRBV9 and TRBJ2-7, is DSGVTQTPKHLITATGQRVTLRCSPRSGDLSVYWYQQSLDQGLQFLIQYYNGEERAKGNILERFSAQQFPDLHSELNLSSLELGDSALYFCASSVGASGGYEQYFGPGTRLTVT.

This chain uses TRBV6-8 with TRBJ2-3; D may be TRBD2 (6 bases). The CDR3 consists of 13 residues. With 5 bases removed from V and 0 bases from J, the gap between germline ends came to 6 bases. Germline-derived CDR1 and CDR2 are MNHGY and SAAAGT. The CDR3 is CASSSGSTDTQYF. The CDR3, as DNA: TGTGCCAGCAGTAGCGGGAGCACAGATACGCAGTATTTT.

CDR3 residues: CASSPPYSRGAYNEQFF. The CDR3 DNA follows: TGTGCCAGCTCACCACCCTACTCCCGGGGAGCGTACAATGAGCAGTTCTTC. V is TRBV18 and J is TRBJ2-1; maybe TRBD2 (5 bases). The CDR3 totals 17 residues. CDR1 and CDR2 (germline): KGHSH, LQKENI. Trimming shortened V by 0 bases and J by 4 bases, and 16 bases separated the two germline ends.

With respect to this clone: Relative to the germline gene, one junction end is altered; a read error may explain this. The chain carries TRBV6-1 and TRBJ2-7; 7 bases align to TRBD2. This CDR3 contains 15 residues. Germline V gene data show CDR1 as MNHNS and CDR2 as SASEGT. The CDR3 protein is CASSEAGSVPYEQYF. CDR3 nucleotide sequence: TGTGCCAGCAGCGAAGCGGGGAGCGTTCCCTACGAGCAGTACTTC.

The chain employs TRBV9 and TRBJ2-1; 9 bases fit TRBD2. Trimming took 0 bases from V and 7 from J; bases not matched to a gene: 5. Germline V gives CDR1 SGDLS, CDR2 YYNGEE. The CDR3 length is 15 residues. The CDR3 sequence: CASSVGSGSWNEQFF. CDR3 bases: TGTGCCAGCAGCGTAGGTAGCGGGAGCTGGAATGAGCAGTTCTTC.